Included here is one T cell receptor (beta chain) sequence, with context. Its target is unknown. This sample's RNA came from whole unsorted tissue. Chemotherapy-naive patients with new lung cancer underwent thoracic surgery in China, August–late 2014. The library came from three nested PCR rounds adapted from ARM-PCR protocols. TCRdb re-called the multiplex PCR reads through MiXCR, storing one row per CDR3 protein. The sample comprises more than 85,000 distinct CDR3 sequences, roughly 73% of which are singletons, and about 40% rests with the top ten. These data are taken from a study of tumor and adjacent non-tumor tissue in lung cancer. Study as a whole: The cohort had approximately 12 adenocarcinoma, a couple of squamous cell and 1 small cell patients. On average, productive TCRbeta reads reached roughly 3.9 million per sample.

The study, taken as a whole, reports: Compared with tumor, normal lung showed significantly lower TCR diversity.

The TCR comes from a woman aged 55-70 years with non-small cell lung cancer. Specimen: lung tumor tissue.

The CDR3 spells CTISYYAVQGADEQFF. CDR3 DNA: TGTACCATCAGTTACTATGCGGTGCAGGGGGCAGATGAGCAGTTCTTC. The rearrangement uses TRBV6-5 and TRBJ2-1; 8 bases fit TRBD1. Per the germline V gene, CDR1 is MNHEY and CDR2 is SVGAGI. The CDR3 consists of 16 residues.